A single sample is the source of the 14 T cell receptor beta chains below, sequenced in a study of chemoradiotherapy in HPV16-positive cancers. TCRdb's copy holds only in-frame clones and misses some; the assay was immunoSEQ multiplex PCR. The sample shows more than 15,000 clones, 75% to 85% of them seen only once. Specimen collection occurred from a patient who underwent chemoradiotherapy. These receptors were taken from a human donor with HPV-associated anogenital cancer.

V gene TRBV7-9 combines with J gene TRBJ2-1; D gene ambiguous. This CDR3 is 13 amino acids long. Germline V gene lookup returns CDR1 SEHNR and CDR2 FQNEAQ (reference sequence). The germline V and J ends were trimmed by 3 bases and 1 base, with 4 bases remaining between them. This CDR3 is CASSLGSYNEQFF. In DNA, the CDR3 is TGTGCCAGCAGCTTGGGGTCCTACAATGAGCAGTTCTTC.

The chain links TRBV7-2 to TRBJ2-1; D perhaps matches TRBD1 (6 bases). This CDR3 has 14 residues. CDR1 and CDR2 (germline): SGHTA, FQGNSA. Trimming took 2 bases from V and 5 from J, leaving 10 bases between them. The chain's CDR3 is CASSLRRQDNEQFF. In nucleotides, the CDR3 is TGTGCCAGCAGCTTACGTCGACAGGACAATGAGCAGTTCTTC. Using reference TRBV7-2 and TRBJ2-1 for the parts outside the CDR3, the full variable domain is GAGVSQSPSNKVTEKGKDVELRCDPISGHTALYWYRQSLGQGLEFLIYFQGNSAPDKSGLPSDRFSAERTGGSVSTLTIQRTQQEDSAVYLCASSLRRQDNEQFFGPGTRLTVL.

The V call is TRBV11-2, the J call TRBJ2-1; a weak D match, TRBD2 (6 bases). Germline CDR1 is SGHAT and CDR2 is FQNNGV. The CDR3 is 15 amino acids. Trimming pared 0 bases from V and 5 bases from J, leaving 11 bases between. This CDR3 is CASSLEPGVHNEQFF. In nucleotides, the CDR3 is TGTGCCAGCAGCTTAGAGCCGGGGGTGCACAATGAGCAGTTCTTC.

The rearrangement uses TRBV7-9 and TRBJ2-1, with no clear D. In germline, CDR1 is SEHNR, CDR2 FQNEAQ (reference sequence). CDR3 length: 13 amino acids. The V end lost 1 base, the J end lost 8 bases, and 9 bases lay between the germline ends. The CDR3 nucleotides read TGTGCCAGCAGCTTAGAATCATTCCATGAGCAGTTCTTC. It specifies CASSLESFHEQFF.

This chain connects TRBV9 to TRBJ2-3; D is uncertain. The CDR3 extends over 14 amino acids. Looked up from germline, CDR1 is SGDLS and CDR2 is YYNGEE. Trimming removed 3 bases from V and 4 bases from J, with 12 bases in between. CDR3 DNA sequence: TGTGCCAGCAGCGGCCCGGTTCTCGCAGATACGCAGTATTTT. It specifies CASSGPVLADTQYF.

The V call is TRBV4-3, the J call TRBJ2-1; 11 positions agree with TRBD2. CDR1 and CDR2 from the germline V gene are LGHNA and YSLEER. The CDR3 length is 14 residues. The trim removed 1 base at V and 7 bases at J, leaving 0 bases unmatched. The CDR3 reads CASSQGLAGNEQFF. The CDR3 nucleotides read TGCGCCAGCAGCCAAGGACTAGCGGGGAATGAGCAGTTCTTC.

The chain recombines TRBV9 with TRBJ1-2; TRBD1 aligns across 11 bases. Trimming took 4 bases from V and 8 from J; bases not matched to a gene: 22. The CDR3 spans 19 residues. Germline V gene lookup returns CDR1 SGDLS and CDR2 YYNGEE. The CDR3 spells CASSTGTGGGFGENRGYTF. As DNA, the CDR3 is TGTGCCAGCAGCACCGGGACAGGGGGAGGGTTTGGGGAGAATCGGGGCTACACCTTC.

The V and J genes are TRBV29-1 and TRBJ2-2; tentative D call: TRBD2 (6 bases). Per germline, CDR1 SQVTM and CDR2 ANQGSEA. The CDR3 consists of 15 residues. Deletions cut 5 bases from V and 2 bases from J, with 15 bases between. The CDR3 sequence is CSVWTGTENTGELFF. DNA for the CDR3: TGCAGCGTTTGGACGGGGACTGAAAACACCGGGGAGCTGTTTTTT.

This clone was seen a handful of times. This chain connects TRBV7-3 to TRBJ2-5, with a tentative D call TRBD2 (5 bases). From germline, CDR1 is SGHTA and CDR2 FQGTGA. V was shortened by 3 bases and J by 4 bases, with 18 bases between the two germline ends. The CDR3 is 16 amino acids. CDR3 DNA: TGTGCCAGCAGCTTCCTCGGGGTAGGGTGGGTAGAGACCCAGTACTTC. This translates into CASSFLGVGWVETQYF.

CDR3 region: CASSLWGLAGGKQETQYF. The CDR3 region has the DNA TGTGCCAGCAGCTTGTGGGGACTAGCGGGGGGAAAACAAGAGACCCAGTACTTC. The gene calls are TRBV5-8 and TRBJ2-5, with TRBD2 matching over 15 bases. Trimming cost V 1 base and J 2 bases; bases outside gene matches: 6. This CDR3 has 18 amino acids. Germline V gene lookup returns CDR1 SGHTS and CDR2 YDEGEE.

The chain carries TRBV4-2 and TRBJ2-1, with TRBD1 identical over 10 bases. Trimming took 4 bases from V and 3 from J; bases not matched to a gene: 9. This CDR3 contains 17 residues. The germline CDR1 and CDR2 sequences are LGHNA and YNFKEQ. CDR3 region: CASSPSRRDRGYNEQFF. DNA of the CDR3: TGTGCCAGCAGCCCCAGCCGGCGGGACAGGGGCTACAATGAGCAGTTCTTC.

The chain has TRBV29-1 and TRBJ1-2; a weak D match, TRBD1 (5 bases). The length of the CDR3 is 14 residues. V dropped 7 bases and J dropped 3 bases, with 18 bases sitting between them. In germline, CDR1 is SQVTM, CDR2 ANQGSEA. CDR3 protein: CSALRAGYYYGYTF. The DNA of the CDR3 is TGCAGCGCCCTCCGGGCAGGGTACTACTATGGCTACACCTTC.

This rearrangement joins TRBV11-1 to TRBJ1-6; D uncertain. V lost 5 bases to trimming and J lost 7 bases, with 15 bases between them. The CDR3 consists of 15 residues. Germline values: CDR1 SGHAT, CDR2 FQDESV (reference sequence). The CDR3 sequence: CASSIRHSGNSPLHF. For the CDR3, the DNA is TGTGCCAGCAGCATCAGACACTCCGGGAATTCACCCCTCCACTTT.

The rearrangement uses TRBV19 and TRBJ1-1; possible D gene TRBD1, 5 bases. The CDR3 contains 12 residues. Trimming shortened V by 7 bases and J by 4 bases, and 10 bases separated the two germline ends. Per germline, CDR1 LNHDA and CDR2 SQIVND (reference sequence). The CDR3 DNA sequence: TGTGCCAGTACCCCGGGGGGCACTGAAGCTTTCTTT. Residues: CASTPGGTEAFF.